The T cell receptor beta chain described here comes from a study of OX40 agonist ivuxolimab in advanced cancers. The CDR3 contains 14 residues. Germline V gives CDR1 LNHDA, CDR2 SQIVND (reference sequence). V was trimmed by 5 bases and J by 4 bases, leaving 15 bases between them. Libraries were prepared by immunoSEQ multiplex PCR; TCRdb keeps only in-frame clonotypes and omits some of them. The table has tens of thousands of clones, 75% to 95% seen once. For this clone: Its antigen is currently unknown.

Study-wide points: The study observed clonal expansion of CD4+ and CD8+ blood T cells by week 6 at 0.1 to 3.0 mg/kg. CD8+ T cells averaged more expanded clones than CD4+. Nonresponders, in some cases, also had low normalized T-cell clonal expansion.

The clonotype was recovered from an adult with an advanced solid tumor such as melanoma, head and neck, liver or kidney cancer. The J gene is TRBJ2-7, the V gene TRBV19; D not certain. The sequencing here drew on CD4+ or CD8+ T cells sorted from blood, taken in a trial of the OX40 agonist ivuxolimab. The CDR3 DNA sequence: TGTGCCAGTAGTCTTGCAGGAGCCTTTTACGAGCAGTACTTC. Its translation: CASSLAGAFYEQYF.